The following is a TCR beta chain sequence with its context. The sample is drawn from a study of blood T cell repertoires in COVID-19. V was clipped by 8 bases and J by 5 bases, with 9 bases between them. Germline CDR1 and CDR2: MDHEN and SYDVKM. There are 11 residues in the CDR3. Here immunoSEQ multiplex PCR was the method, and the copy in TCRdb shows in-frame clones only, minus some. The repertoire holds around 200,000 clones, with over 75% as singletons. Source material: peripheral blood. The rearrangement uses TRBV28 and TRBJ1-1; D gene ambiguous. The receptor comes from a woman over 75 with active or convalescent COVID-19. The CDR3 DNA is TGTGCCAGCGTCTTTCTGACTGAAGCTTTCTTT. It encodes CASVFLTEAFF.